A selection of T cell receptor beta chains follows, all from one sample in a study of identical twins. TCRdb independently ran MiXCR on the 5' RACE reads; one entry per CDR3 protein. The table lists about 150,000 distinct CDR3 sequences, 3% to 4.5% of them singletons. The sample consisted of memory T cells sorted from blood. These receptors were obtained from a young man in good health. CDR3s include the opening cysteine and the closing phenylalanine or tryptophan. The D gene is left open where the match is weak. Not all rows give a size; the values are once, few, many and, for expanded clones, a class.

>.|TRBV20-1|TRBJ2-7|many|14
TGCAGTGCTCATACGGGAGCCCCGGTCTCCGAGCAGTACTTC
CSAHTGAPVSEQYF
>TRBD1|TRBV9|TRBJ1-1|many|15
TGTGCCAGCAGCCCCAGGGACAGGGGAAGAGCTGAAGCTTTCTTT
CASSPRDRGRAEAFF
>TRBD1|TRBV12-3/TRBV12-4|TRBJ1-1|many|13
TGTGCCAGCATCAGGGGGGCAAACACTGAAGCTTTCTTT
CASIRGANTEAFF
>TRBD1|TRBV12-3/TRBV12-4|TRBJ1-4|many|15
TGTGCCAGCAGTCTCCAGACAGGGTTGGGGGAAAAACTGTTTTTT
CASSLQTGLGEKLFF
>.|TRBV5-1|TRBJ2-1|many|14
TGCGCCAGCAGCGGTCGTCCTACAAACAATGAGCAGTTCTTC
CASSGRPTNNEQFF
>.|TRBV6-5|TRBJ1-5|many|14
TGTGCCAGCAGTTCAGTGGGAGGCAATCAGCCCCAGCATTTT
CASSSVGGNQPQHF
>TRBD2|TRBV6-1|TRBJ2-7|many|15
TGTGCCAGCAGACCTATAGCGGGAAAAACCTACGAGCAGTACTTC
CASRPIAGKTYEQYF
>.|TRBV10-3|TRBJ1-6|.|16
TGTGCCATCAGTGAGGCGAGGGGGTCCTATAATTCACCCCTCCACTTT
CAISEARGSYNSPLHF
>.|TRBV7-9|TRBJ1-3|many|13
TGTGGAGTAACAGGGCTATCTGGAAACACCATATATTTT
CGVTGLSGNTIYF
>TRBD1|TRBV20-1|TRBJ2-3|many|15
TGCAGTGCTAGATATCCGACAGGGGGCAGGGATACGCAGTATTTT
CSARYPTGGRDTQYF
>.|TRBV30|TRBJ2-5|.|14
TGTGCCTGGAGGGACGCTCAGGGACGAGAGACCCAGTACTTC
CAWRDAQGRETQYF
>.|TRBV12-3/TRBV12-4|TRBJ2-1|many|11
TGTGCCAGCAGTGAGGCTAATGAGCAGTTCTTC
CASSEANEQFF
>TRBD2|TRBV7-9|TRBJ2-7|.|15
TGTGCCAGCAGCTTAGGGGCGGGAGGTTCCTACGAGCAGTACTTC
CASSLGAGGSYEQYF
>TRBD2|TRBV5-1|TRBJ2-7|many|15
TGCGCCAGCAGCTTGGTACCGGGACTAGTGAACGAGCAGTACTTC
CASSLVPGLVNEQYF
>.|TRBV6-1|TRBJ1-5|many|15
TGTGCCAGCAGTGGGTGGGAGAGAACAAATCAGCCCCAGCATTTT
CASSGWERTNQPQHF
>TRBD2|TRBV28|TRBJ2-1|.|13
TGTGCCAGCAGTTTGGAAGCGGGGAATGAGCAGTTCTTC
CASSLEAGNEQFF
>.|TRBV15|TRBJ2-3|many|14
TGTGCCACCAGCGCGGGACGGAGCACAGATACGCAGTATTTT
CATSAGRSTDTQYF
>TRBD1|TRBV7-2|TRBJ2-7|many|14
TGTGCCAGCAGCCCCCTGACAGGGACCTACGAGCAGTACTTC
CASSPLTGTYEQYF
>.|TRBV20-1|TRBJ1-4|.|12
TGCAGTGCGGGAGCACAGGGCGAAAAACTGTTTTTT
CSAGAQGEKLFF
>.|TRBV3-1|TRBJ2-1|many|17
TGTGCCAGCAGCCAAGATCGACACGGAATCTCCTACAATGAGCAGTTCTTC
CASSQDRHGISYNEQFF
>.|TRBV6-1|TRBJ2-1|many|15
TGTGCCAGCGCCGAGTCGGGGCCCTCCTACAATGAGCAGTTCTTC
CASAESGPSYNEQFF
>TRBD1|TRBV12-3/TRBV12-4|TRBJ2-5|many|14
TGTGCCAGCAGGGGCGACAGGGAAGGTGGTACCCAGTACTTC
CASRGDREGGTQYF
>TRBD1|TRBV12-3/TRBV12-4|TRBJ1-1|many|16
TGTGCCAGCAGTGCCGGGGACAGGGGGAGCGGAACTGAAGCTTTCTTT
CASSAGDRGSGTEAFF
>TRBD2|TRBV5-1|TRBJ2-1|few|15
TGCGCCAGCAGCGGGGTGGCGGGAGCTGGACGTGAGCAGTTCTTC
CASSGVAGAGREQFF
>TRBD2|TRBV7-2|TRBJ2-3|many|15
TGTGCCAGCAGCTTACAGGGAGGGGGCACAGATACGCAGTATTTT
CASSLQGGGTDTQYF
>.|TRBV6-2/TRBV6-3|TRBJ1-2|many|11
TGTGCCAGCAGAACGGACTATGGCTACACCTTC
CASRTDYGYTF
>TRBD1|TRBV7-2|TRBJ1-3|many|15
TGTGCCAGCAGCCCGGGGGACAGGGTGGGAAACACCATATATTTT
CASSPGDRVGNTIYF